The rows below give T cell receptor beta chains drawn from one sample of a study of T cell responses to AZD1222 COVID-19 vaccine. Sequencing was performed with immunoSEQ multiplex PCR; in TCRdb, only in-frame clones are kept and a portion is missing. Among approximately 220,000 clones, about 92% were seen once, and the ten largest hold 0.9% to 1.1%. The sample here was peripheral blood, taken on day 0 of MenACWY control vaccination. These receptors originate from an adult in good health. Both conserved end residues are part of each CDR3. D genes are given only for firm matches. Not every row has a clone size; where given, it reads once, few, many or a size class.

d_gene: NA
v_gene: TRBV19
j_gene: TRBJ1-2
abundance: NA
CDR3aa: CASKNSNYGYTF
CDR3nt: TGTGCCAGTAAGAACAGTAACTATGGCTACACCTTC

d_gene: TRBD1
v_gene: TRBV19
j_gene: TRBJ1-5
abundance: NA
CDR3aa: CASSIDKTGNNQPQHF
CDR3nt: TGTGCCAGTAGTATAGATAAGACAGGGAACAATCAGCCCCAGCATTTT

d_gene: TRBD1
v_gene: TRBV12-3/TRBV12-4
j_gene: TRBJ1-1
abundance: NA
CDR3aa: CASSFQGVTEAFF
CDR3nt: TGTGCCAGCAGTTTTCAGGGGGTCACTGAAGCTTTCTTT

d_gene: NA
v_gene: TRBV7-8
j_gene: TRBJ1-1
abundance: NA
CDR3aa: CASSSRGLGTEAFF
CDR3nt: TGTGCCAGCAGCTCTAGGGGGTTAGGCACTGAAGCTTTCTTT

d_gene: NA
v_gene: TRBV6-5
j_gene: TRBJ1-1
abundance: NA
CDR3aa: CASSRGTNTEAFF
CDR3nt: TGTGCCAGCAGTAGAGGGACGAACACTGAAGCTTTCTTT

d_gene: TRBD1
v_gene: TRBV4-1
j_gene: TRBJ1-3
abundance: few
CDR3aa: CASSQTGAIGSSGNTIYF
CDR3nt: TGCGCCAGCAGCCAAACAGGGGCGATTGGTAGCTCTGGAAACACCATATATTTT

d_gene: NA
v_gene: TRBV27
j_gene: TRBJ1-1
abundance: NA
CDR3aa: CASSLTTRNTEAFF
CDR3nt: TGTGCCAGCAGTTTAACGACTCGGAACACTGAAGCTTTCTTT

d_gene: TRBD2
v_gene: TRBV5-1
j_gene: TRBJ2-3
abundance: NA
CDR3aa: CASSPSGGVGTDTQYF
CDR3nt: TGCGCCAGCAGCCCAAGCGGGGGGGTTGGCACAGATACGCAGTATTTT

d_gene: TRBD2
v_gene: TRBV5-1
j_gene: TRBJ2-3
abundance: NA
CDR3aa: CASSLEGMGLAVADTQYF
CDR3nt: TGCGCCAGCAGCTTGGAGGGCATGGGACTAGCGGTCGCAGATACGCAGTATTTT

d_gene: NA
v_gene: TRBV9
j_gene: TRBJ2-3
abundance: NA
CDR3aa: CASSAQGSSTDTQYF
CDR3nt: TGTGCCAGCAGCGCGCAGGGCTCAAGCACAGATACGCAGTATTTT

d_gene: NA
v_gene: TRBV3-1/TRBV3-2
j_gene: TRBJ2-5
abundance: NA
CDR3aa: CASSPGLPRGTQYF
CDR3nt: TGTGCCAGCAGCCCAGGACTACCCAGAGGGACCCAGTACTTC

d_gene: TRBD1
v_gene: TRBV6-5
j_gene: TRBJ2-7
abundance: NA
CDR3aa: CASRGQGAISGEQYF
CDR3nt: TGTGCCAGCAGGGGACAGGGGGCTATATCGGGTGAGCAGTACTTC

d_gene: NA
v_gene: TRBV5-1
j_gene: TRBJ1-2
abundance: NA
CDR3aa: CASSLAGDYGYTF
CDR3nt: TGCGCCAGCAGCTTGGCCGGGGACTATGGCTACACCTTC

d_gene: NA
v_gene: TRBV19
j_gene: TRBJ1-1
abundance: NA
CDR3aa: CASSILGLNTEAFF
CDR3nt: TGTGCCAGTAGTATTCTGGGACTCAACACTGAAGCTTTCTTT

d_gene: NA
v_gene: TRBV3-1/TRBV3-2
j_gene: TRBJ1-4
abundance: NA
CDR3aa: CASSQSGGEKLFF
CDR3nt: TGTGCCAGCAGCCAATCGGGAGGCGAAAAACTGTTTTTT

d_gene: NA
v_gene: TRBV28
j_gene: TRBJ1-5
abundance: NA
CDR3aa: CASSAGGGHQPQHF
CDR3nt: TGTGCCAGCAGCGCTGGGGGAGGGCATCAGCCCCAGCATTTT

d_gene: NA
v_gene: TRBV29-1
j_gene: TRBJ1-6
abundance: NA
CDR3aa: CSVQTGTYNSPLHF
CDR3nt: TGCAGCGTTCAAACCGGGACCTATAATTCACCCCTCCACTTT

d_gene: TRBD2
v_gene: TRBV11-3
j_gene: TRBJ2-7
abundance: NA
CDR3aa: CASRQTSGRLYF
CDR3nt: TGTGCCAGCAGGCAGACTAGCGGTCGTCTGTACTTC

d_gene: NA
v_gene: TRBV12-2
j_gene: TRBJ1-5
abundance: once
CDR3aa: CASRQRDRGNQPQHF
CDR3nt: TGTGCAAGTCGTCAGAGGGACAGGGGGAATCAGCCCCAGCATTTT

d_gene: NA
v_gene: TRBV7-2
j_gene: TRBJ1-1
abundance: NA
CDR3aa: CASSLGGGMNTEAFF
CDR3nt: TGTGCCAGCAGCTTAGGCGGGGGAATGAACACTGAAGCTTTCTTT

d_gene: TRBD2
v_gene: TRBV5-1
j_gene: TRBJ2-2
abundance: NA
CDR3aa: CASSETSGAGGELFF
CDR3nt: TGCGCCAGCAGCGAGACTAGCGGGGCGGGCGGGGAGCTGTTTTTT

d_gene: TRBD1
v_gene: TRBV27
j_gene: TRBJ2-6
abundance: NA
CDR3aa: CASRIVRGTGANVLTF
CDR3nt: TGTGCCAGCAGGATCGTCAGGGGGACCGGGGCCAACGTCCTGACTTTC

d_gene: NA
v_gene: TRBV28
j_gene: TRBJ2-3
abundance: NA
CDR3aa: CASSHRGARGTDTQYF
CDR3nt: TGTGCCAGCAGCCATAGAGGGGCCAGGGGCACAGATACGCAGTATTTT

d_gene: NA
v_gene: TRBV9
j_gene: TRBJ1-1
abundance: NA
CDR3aa: CASSPRGDTEAFF
CDR3nt: TGTGCCAGCAGCCCCCGCGGGGACACTGAAGCTTTCTTT